This T cell receptor beta chain was captured by sequencing in a study of T-cell reconstitution after alpha-beta-depleted transplantation in children (dated by TCRdb to 2016 to 2018). About the full investigation: T-cell immune reconstitution after TCRalphabeta/CD19-depleted allogeneic hematopoietic cell transplantation in children was quantitatively tracked in the study by means of TCR repertoire profiling.

Notes on this clonotype: It has no known antigen specificity. No much larger clonotype is one base removed from it; base qualities were not supplied.

The library was prepared using PCR. Sequencing instrument: Illumina HiSeq 2500. TCR libraries were prepared with molecular barcoding, using unique molecular identifiers to normalize TCRbeta repertoire quantification. Through fastp at Q25 and MiXCR, TCRdb rebuilt clones from the public reads, retaining in-frame beta chains. Rows are combined by CDR3 protein, so each entry shows the most common genes and DNA. This sample comprises roughly 190,000 distinct CDR3 sequences, 13% to 15% of them detected only once. The ten largest clones take up approximately 13% of the sample. Counted from cysteine to phenylalanine, this CDR3 has 16 amino acids. Of the read, only the CDR3 DNA is kept; its 48 bases are in frame from base 1. Reading the germline V gene (reference sequence) gives CDR1 SEHNR and CDR2 FQNEAQ. The germline V end is reduced by 4 bases and the J end by 8 bases; junction bases left unmatched: 10.

The sample here was PBMCs from the stem cell graft donor, taken from the stem cell graft. The chain employs TRBV7-9 and TRBJ2-3, and TRBD2 matches 12 of the central bases. The receptor comes from a human donor who donated a stem cell graft to a child with acute lymphoblastic leukemia. The CDR3 sequence is CASSSFLAGGPGTQYF. The sequence in DNA is TGTGCCAGCAGCTCATTTCTAGCGGGAGGGCCTGGTACGCAGTATTTT.